This is a list of T cell receptor beta chains from one sample in a study of siplizumab effects on memory and regulatory T cells. TCRdb's copy holds only in-frame clones and misses some; the assay was immunoSEQ multiplex PCR. The table lists some 64,000 clones, roughly 78% of them singletons, with 0.35% to 0.5% in the top ten. Sequenced sample: memory CD4+ T cells sorted from blood. The receptors shown here come from a human donor in good health. Each CDR3 is given with its conserved first and last residue. A D gene is named only where the DNA matches it firmly. Clone size is given for some rows only: seen once, a few or many times, or a class if the clone is expanded.

>-|TRBV6-6|-|TRBJ1-6
CASSLMSAPNSPLHF
TGTGCCAGCAGTTTAATGTCTGCTCCTAATTCACCCCTCCACTTT
>TRBD1|TRBV10-2|few|TRBJ2-7
CASSWTGLDPAF
TGCGCCAGCAGTTGGACAGGGCTCGACCCTGCCTTC
>-|TRBV2|-|TRBJ1-3
CASSREIPGNTIYF
TGTGCCAGCAGTCGCGAGATACCGGGAAACACCATATATTTT
>-|TRBV11-2|-|TRBJ1-5
CASSPTAGMNQPQHF
TGTGCCAGCAGCCCAACGGCAGGGATGAATCAGCCCCAGCATTTT
>TRBD1|TRBV7-3|-|TRBJ2-7
CASTGGRTGIYEQYF
TGTGCCAGCACCGGGGGACGGACAGGGATATACGAGCAGTACTTC
>-|TRBV6-4|-|TRBJ2-7
CATKGVCRPQYF
TGTGCCACCAAGGGAGTCTGCAGACCCCAGTACTTC
>-|TRBV27|-|TRBJ1-1
CASSRTGNTEAFF
TGTGCCAGCAGCCGTACAGGGAACACTGAAGCTTTCTTT
>TRBD1|TRBV2|-|TRBJ1-5
CASNRQGYNQPQHF
TGTGCCAGCAACCGACAGGGCTACAATCAGCCCCAGCATTTT
>-|TRBV4-1|-|TRBJ1-1
CASSQGFRVTEAFF
TGCGCCAGCAGCCAAGGGTTCCGGGTAACTGAAGCTTTCTTT
>TRBD2|TRBV7-3|-|TRBJ2-1
CASSPQTSGGRNEQFF
TGTGCCAGCAGCCCACAGACTAGCGGGGGGCGGAATGAGCAGTTCTTC
>-|TRBV30|once|TRBJ1-4
CAWRRDNEKLFF
TGTGCCTGGAGAAGGGATAATGAAAAACTGTTTTTT
>-|TRBV6-5|-|TRBJ1-1
CASRVGSEAFF
TGTGCCAGCAGGGTGGGGTCTGAAGCTTTCTTT
>-|TRBV7-2|-|TRBJ2-2
CASSLVQARNTGELFF
TGTGCCAGCAGCTTAGTTCAGGCTAGGAACACCGGGGAGCTGTTTTTT
>-|TRBV4-1|once|TRBJ2-3
CASSQEEDRTSTDTQYF
TGCGCCAGCAGCCAAGAGGAAGACAGGACTAGCACAGATACGCAGTATTTT
>TRBD2|TRBV12-5|-|TRBJ2-2
CASGLRTSGRNTGELFF
TGTGCTAGTGGTTTGAGGACTAGCGGGAGGAACACCGGGGAGCTGTTTTTT
>-|TRBV5-4|-|TRBJ2-5
CASSWFRQLEETQYF
TGTGCCAGCAGCTGGTTTCGACAGTTGGAAGAGACCCAGTACTTC
>-|TRBV14|-|TRBJ1-2
CASSKEMLQGSTPIGYTF
TGTGCCAGCAGCAAAGAAATGCTACAGGGTTCCACACCAATAGGCTACACCTTC
>-|TRBV2|once|TRBJ2-1
CASRYNEQFF
TGTGCCAGCCGATACAATGAGCAGTTCTTC